These 16 T cell receptor beta chains were sequenced from one sample in a study of identical twins (dated by TCRdb to 2016 to 2018). The library was obtained by 5' RACE. TCRdb records Illumina HiSeq 2000 as the sequencer. TCRdb reanalyzed the raw reads on its own, using fastp at Q25 for trimming and MiXCR for clone calling, and kept in-frame beta chains. Here each entry gathers all rows of one CDR3 protein and keeps the most common genes and DNA. The sample table shows approximately 500,000 distinct CDR3 sequences, and 24% are seen once. Jointly, the top ten make up around 3% of the sample. This same sample was also part of a study on T cells expressing NK-cell markers.

Sequenced input: CD4+ T cells sorted from blood. All receptors come from a woman younger than 35 in good health.

This chain connects TRBV6-5 to TRBJ1-1; D not resolved. This CDR3 is 14 amino acids long. Per the germline V gene, CDR1 is MNHEY and CDR2 is SVGAGI. The V end was cut by 2 bases, the J end by 5 bases, with 12 bases between. CDR3 nucleotides: TGTGCCAGCAGTTACGATCAAGGTAGGACTGAAGCTTTCTTT. Translated, it gives CASSYDQGRTEAFF.

The chain employs TRBV30 and TRBJ2-5; D is ambiguous. Germline lookup yields CDR1 GTSNPN and CDR2 SVGIG (reference sequence). The CDR3 extends over 13 amino acids. V lost 0 bases and J 5 bases, leaving 10 bases between the germline ends. CDR3 sequence (DNA): TGTGCCTGGAGTGTACGGCGAGTGGAGACCCAGTACTTC. Encoded protein: CAWSVRRVETQYF.

As regards this clonotype: One junction end does not reproduce the germline sequence, and a read error may be involved. This chain joins TRBV4-1 and TRBJ2-5, with a weak D call TRBD2 (5 bases). Germline CDR1 reads MGHRA; CDR2 reads YSYEKL. CDR3 size: 12 residues. The CDR3 DNA reads TGCGCCAGCAGCCAAGATGGGAGCGCCCTTAGTTTC. It specifies CASSQDGSALSF.

This clonotype turned up a few times. The chain joins TRBV9 to TRBJ2-7, with 10 bases lining up with TRBD2. V was clipped by 2 bases and J by 4 bases; unmatched bases: 9. Per germline, CDR1 SGDLS and CDR2 YYNGEE. CDR3 size: 16 residues. The CDR3 reads CASSVAALAGAYEQYF. In nucleotides, the CDR3 is TGTGCCAGCAGCGTGGCTGCGCTAGCGGGGGCTTACGAGCAGTACTTC.

This clonotype was seen only a few times. This chain's CDR3 is CASSLVGTDYEQYF. CDR3 DNA: TGTGCCAGCAGCTTAGTTGGGACAGACTACGAGCAGTACTTC. V usage is TRBV11-2 and J usage is TRBJ2-7; 7 bases map to TRBD1. The CDR3 loop spans 14 amino acids. The germline CDR1 and CDR2 sequences are SGHAT and FQNNGV. J lost 3 bases, V lost 1 base, and 3 bases had no gene match.

V and J are TRBV5-1 and TRBJ2-1, with TRBD1 identical over 8 bases. The CDR3 length is 15 residues. Germline CDR1 reads SGHRS; CDR2 reads YFSETQ. Trimming removed 4 bases from V and 3 bases from J; junction bases left unmatched: 6. Written as DNA, the CDR3 is TGCGCCAGCAGCATGGACAGGGCGGGCTACAATGAGCAGTTCTTC. Translated, it gives CASSMDRAGYNEQFF.

The sample holds a few counts of this clonotype. The gene calls are TRBV20-1 and TRBJ2-3, with 11 bases that match TRBD2. V lost 5 bases and J lost 0; bases outside the gene matches: 4. This CDR3 region has 15 residues. From germline, CDR1 is DFQATT and CDR2 SNEGSKA (reference sequence). In DNA, the CDR3 is TGCAGTGCTCGACTAGCGGGGCGAAGCACAGATACGCAGTATTTT. As protein: CSARLAGRSTDTQYF.

The rearrangement joins TRBV6-2 or TRBV6-3 to TRBJ2-4; the D gene could be TRBD1 or TRBD2 (5 bases each). CDR1 is MNHEY, CDR2 SVGEGT, per germline. The CDR3 is 14 amino acids. Trimming left V 6 bases short and J 4 bases short, with 13 bases between. In DNA, the CDR3 is TGTGCCAGCAGGGGGGACGGTACGAAAAACATTCAGTACTTC. Translation gives CASRGDGTKNIQYF.

This clonotype appeared a few times. The chain employs TRBV29-1 and TRBJ2-7; perhaps TRBD1 as D (6 bases). V dropped 5 bases and J dropped 2 bases, with 13 bases sitting between them. The CDR3 extends over 13 amino acids. Germline loops: CDR1 SQVTM, CDR2 ANQGSEA. Here the CDR3 DNA reads TGCAGCGTTCAGGGGAGTGTGACCTACGAGCAGTACTTC. It encodes CSVQGSVTYEQYF.

This clonotype has just a few counts. The rearrangement joins TRBV9 to TRBJ1-2; TRBD1 matches 10 bases. The CDR3 covers 14 residues. In germline, CDR1 is SGDLS, CDR2 YYNGEE. J was trimmed by 8 bases and V by 3 bases; bases with no gene match: 7. The CDR3 DNA follows: TGTGCCAGCAGCGAGCAGACAGGGGGCGGCGGCTACACCTTC. Its translation: CASSEQTGGGGYTF.

The V and J genes are TRBV4-3 and TRBJ2-3; D gene unclear. The V end lost 1 base, the J end lost 2 bases, and 7 bases lay between the germline ends. Per germline, CDR1 LGHNA and CDR2 YSLEER. The CDR3 is 14 residues long. CDR3 region: CASSQAQSTDTQYF. In nucleotides, the CDR3 is TGCGCCAGCAGCCAAGCCCAGTCCACAGATACGCAGTATTTT.

This chain links TRBV24-1 with TRBJ2-3, with TRBD2 identical over 8 bases. Germline CDR1 and CDR2: KGHDR and SFDVKD. This CDR3 comprises 15 residues. V was pared by 3 bases and J by 5 bases, with 6 bases of the junction left unmatched. This CDR3 is CATSDARGGGDTQYF. The CDR3 DNA sequence: TGTGCCACCAGTGATGCCCGGGGGGGCGGAGATACGCAGTATTTT.

This clonotype was seen only a few times. The chain couples TRBV11-2 to TRBJ2-7; TRBD2 matches 12 bases. The junction had 6 bases not matched to a gene; V was cut back by 5 bases and J by 7 bases. The CDR3 is 14 residues long. The germline V gene encodes CDR1 SGHAT and CDR2 FQNNGV. CDR3 sequence (DNA): TGTGCCAGCAGCCCTACTAGCGGGGGGTGGGAGCAGTACTTC. Protein product: CASSPTSGGWEQYF. Based on the CDR3 plus reference TRBV11-2 and TRBJ2-7, the full variable domain is EAGVAQSPRYKIIEKRQSVAFWCNPISGHATLYWYQQILGQGPKLLIQFQNNGVVDDSQLPKDRFSAERLKGVDSTLKIQPAKLEDSAVYLCASSPTSGGWEQYFGPGTRLTVT.

The rearrangement joins TRBV24-1 to TRBJ2-2; 9 bases match TRBD1. The CDR3 consists of 15 residues. Looked up from germline, CDR1 is KGHDR and CDR2 is SFDVKD. V lost 5 bases, J lost 3 bases, and 3 bases stayed unmatched. Here the CDR3 reads CATSARDRDTGELFF. CDR3 nucleotides: TGTGCCACCAGTGCTCGGGACAGGGACACCGGGGAGCTGTTTTTT.

This clonotype was recorded a few times. V and J are TRBV30 and TRBJ2-1, with D possibly TRBD2 on 5 matching bases. V was pared by 1 base and J by 12 bases, with 16 bases between. Germline V lookup: CDR1 GTSNPN, CDR2 SVGIG (reference sequence). The CDR3 length is 13 residues. The CDR3: CAWSADYGGVQFF. The CDR3 DNA reads as TGTGCCTGGAGTGCCGACTACGGTGGGGTGCAGTTCTTC.

The chain employs TRBV19 and TRBJ2-7; D might be TRBD2 (5 bases). The germline V gene encodes CDR1 LNHDA and CDR2 SQIVND (reference sequence). The CDR3 length is 13 residues. Between the trimmed V and J ends, which lost 3 bases and 6 bases, there was a span of 12 bases. The CDR3 protein is CASSIGGFGEQYF. DNA of the CDR3: TGTGCCAGTAGTATCGGAGGATTCGGCGAGCAGTACTTC.